These 3 T cell receptor beta chains share one sample of origin, sequenced in a study of shared clonotypes between healthy human individuals. As defined, naive CD8 cells were CD45RO-negative and positively selected for CCR7, with terminally differentiated effector memory CD45RA+ cells excluded. Clones were read by immunoSEQ multiplex PCR, and TCRdb kept only the in-frame ones, dropping some. The sample records about 2.2 million clones, around 93% being singletons. The sample was naive CD8+ T cells from PBMCs. These receptors were obtained from a man aged 18 to 29 in good health. Some clones in this sample may be carry-over from other donors' samples.

Regarding this clone: Other DNA sequences in this specimen translate into the identical CDR3. The chain joins TRBV5-1 to TRBJ1-3, with unresolved D. The CDR3 totals 15 residues. The V end was cut by 0 bases, the J end by 0 bases, with 7 bases between. Germline V gives CDR1 SGHRS, CDR2 YFSETQ. CDR3 residues: CASSLGLLSGNTIYF. For the CDR3, the DNA is TGCGCCAGCAGCTTGGGTCTCCTCTCTGGAAACACCATATATTTT.

The chain has TRBV11-2 and TRBJ2-1; D unresolved. The germline V gene encodes CDR1 SGHAT and CDR2 FQNNGV. There are 15 residues in the CDR3. V lost 3 bases and J lost 0, with 9 bases in between. DNA for the CDR3: TGTGCCAGCAGCTTGGGCACGAGCTCCTACAATGAGCAGTTCTTC. As protein: CASSLGTSSYNEQFF.

V usage is TRBV4-1 and J usage is TRBJ1-2; a possible D gene is TRBD1 (5 bases). This CDR3 is built from 14 residues. Trimming took off 4 bases at V and 7 bases at J, with 16 bases between the two ends. The germline gives CDR1 MGHRA, CDR2 YSYEKL. The CDR3 region is CASSPRAGESGYTF. The CDR3 bases are TGCGCCAGCAGCCCCCGAGCGGGGGAGAGTGGCTACACCTTC.